The source of this T cell receptor beta chain is a study of graft-versus-host responses after intestinal transplantation. Study in general: Recipients had multivisceral, liver-intestinal, or isolated intestinal transplants. All recipients got anti-thymocyte globulin induction, then tacrolimus and steroids for 2 to 4 years. Study findings and constraints: Clonal ratios of graft-versus-host to host-versus-graft in allografts were high for patients exhibiting graft-donor T cell macrochimerism. GvH clonotypes were identified within recipient marrow, with a subset emerging first in ileum or blood.

Sequenced by immunoSEQ multiplex PCR; TCRdb stores in-frame clones only, minus some. In the table there are tens of thousands of clones, 85% to 90% of which are singletons. Comments on this clone: Its antigen is undetermined.

This clonotype was sampled from a human donor who received an intestinal transplant. The source was unstimulated CD4+ T cells sorted from spleen or lymph node cells, collected before intestinal transplant.

The CDR3 spells CATSREGRTRREETQYF. In DNA, the CDR3 is TGTGCCACCAGCAGAGAAGGCCGGACCCGGAGGGAAGAGACCCAGTACTTC. V is TRBV15 and J is TRBJ2-5; TRBD2 might be the D (6 bases). The germline gives CDR1 LNHNV, CDR2 YYDKDF (reference sequence). Trimming stripped 0 bases from V and 3 bases from J, with 17 bases between. This CDR3 region has 17 residues.